This T cell receptor beta chain was profiled in a study of spatial heterogeneity in lung cancer (dated by TCRdb to the late 2010s). Regarding the complete study: Beta-chain transcripts were consistently detected in greater numbers than alpha-chain transcripts, which likely reflects a higher abundance of beta-chain transcripts. At surgery, fewer than 250 tumor regions, 61 to 65 matched nontumor lung samples and more than 50 PBMC samples were TCR-sequenced for both alpha and beta chains. TCR transcript counts in tumor regions correlated strongly with a T cell transcriptional module score from matched bulk RNA-seq. In non-small cell lung cancer, the study made a quantitative comparison of TCR alpha and beta repertoires among multiple tumor regions, matched nontumor lung and blood. Nonsynonymous mutation counts, determined by whole-exome sequencing of tumor tissue, were related to TCR repertoire features. In the raw uncorrected reads, each unique combination of TCR and UMI appeared more than ten times on average. Study-wide conclusions, independent of this receptor: A correlation was observed between the number of expanded intratumoral alpha and beta TCRs and the tumor nonsynonymous mutation count. TCR-seq was estimated to cover only about 7.6% of tumor T cells for alpha chains and around 12% for beta chains. Additional single-cell paired TCR alpha and beta sequencing was considered necessary to confirm, at a functional level, the hypothesis that regional TCRs recognize regional mutations. The count of ubiquitous expanded TCRs correlated with the count of ubiquitous nonsynonymous mutations, and the count of regional expanded TCRs correlated with the count of regional nonsynonymous mutations.

Library prep was done by 5' RACE. The run used a NextSeq 500. The TCR library protocol attached a unique molecular identifier to each TCR cDNA molecule to allow correction of PCR and sequencing errors. Turning to the authors' computational methods: TCR identification, UMI-based error correction and CDR3 extraction were performed with Decombinator tools. Expanded TCRs were defined as those above a frequency of 2 per 1,000, corresponding to the top 1% of the tumor frequency distribution. Expanded tumor TCRs were classed as regional if statistically deemed absent (corrected P<0.05) from at least one tumor region, otherwise ubiquitous. Rényi diversity was computed with the R vegan package after subsampling each repertoire 100 times to 5,000 TCRs. CDR3 similarity networks were built from amino acid triplet string-kernel similarity, with CDR3s being connected when pairwise similarity was above 0.82. TCRdb cleaned the public reads at Q25 with fastp, built clones with MiXCR and kept in-frame beta chains. A single entry per CDR3 protein holds the most common genes and DNA from its merged rows. The V and J calls come from TCRdb's annotation, not from the publication. In this sample the table shows 9,500 to 12,000 distinct CDR3 sequences, 7.9% of which occur a single time. The ten largest clones represent less than 25% of the sample.

The germline V gene sets CDR1 to SQVTM and CDR2 to ANQGSEA. Relative to germline, V is 4 bases shorter and J is 1 base shorter, with 7 bases between their ends. The CDR3 covers 12 residues, taking in both the cysteine and the phenylalanine. The sequence is cut down to CDR3 DNA, 36 bases in frame from base 1. This clonotype was detected ten times or more. Its antigen target is currently unknown. No base-level quality is on record; no much larger clone is a single base apart. Because the library targeted alpha chains, this beta chain is an off-target read whose size means little. The meaning of the sample's time point label: sample taken at primary tumor resection. The donors were some 70 patients from the lung TRACERx cohort who had early-stage, untreated non-small cell lung cancer. TCR sequencing used whole RNA extracted from tumor and nontumor lung tissue, or from cryopreserved PBMC samples, without cell sorting. A patient was chosen for TCR sequencing only when enough RNA was available from at least two tumor regions. Before being selected, tumor and adjacent nontumor lung specimens were reviewed by a lung pathologist.

The chain uses TRBV29-1 and TRBJ2-5; TRBD2 could be the D gene, as 6 bases match. The clonotype was recovered from a female donor with early-stage non-small cell lung cancer. The sequencing used lung tumor tissue, collected at surgery. The CDR3 corresponds to CSVARGQETQYF. In nucleotide form, the sequence is TGCAGCGTTGCGCGGGGCCAAGAGACCCAGTACTTC.